What follows are 22 T cell receptor beta chains derived from one specimen sequenced in a study of neurological immune-mediated disorders. TCRdb redid the calling of the 5' RACE reads with MiXCR, one entry per CDR3 protein. Of approximately 59,000 distinct CDR3 sequences in the sample, around 5.1% are singletons; the top ten hold roughly 5%. The sequencing input was PBMCs. The source is a human donor with multiple sclerosis. The donor label of this sample is uncertain.

This clonotype was observed at least ten times. The chain couples TRBV7-3 to TRBJ2-1; TRBD1 is a possible D gene (5 bases). Germline lookup yields CDR1 SGHTA and CDR2 FQGTGA. The CDR3 runs 16 residues. Trimming shortened V by 1 base and J by 5 bases, and 15 bases separated the two germline ends. CDR3 protein: CASSLSQGLEDNEQFF. The CDR3 DNA sequence: TGTGCCAGCAGCTTAAGTCAGGGATTAGAAGACAATGAGCAGTTCTTC.

This clonotype was picked up many times. Written as DNA, the CDR3 is TGCACCATGGATAGGAACACTGAAGCTTTCTTT. Translation: CTMDRNTEAFF. The chain recombines TRBV29-1 with TRBJ1-1; D call uncertain. The CDR3 runs to 11 residues. Germline V lookup: CDR1 SQVTM, CDR2 ANQGSEA.

This clonotype was detected many times. V gene TRBV5-8 combines with J gene TRBJ2-7; no clear D. Between the trimmed V and J ends, which lost 3 bases and 3 bases, there was a span of 4 bases. CDR3 length: 11 amino acids. The germline CDR1 and CDR2 sequences are SGHTS and YDEGEE. For the CDR3, the DNA is TGTGCCAGCAGCTGGGGCTACGAGCAGTACTTC. Protein: CASSWGYEQYF.

J is TRBJ2-2 and V is TRBV9; D call uncertain. The germline V gene encodes CDR1 SGDLS and CDR2 YYNGEE. The ends were cut back, 4 bases at V and 6 bases at J, with 19 bases in the middle. The CDR3 consists of 16 residues. CDR3 residues: CASSPWSEWGSGELFF. The CDR3, as DNA: TGTGCCAGCAGCCCATGGTCCGAATGGGGTTCCGGGGAGCTGTTTTTT.

This clonotype has ten or more counts. The CDR3: CASTVGGSYNEQFF. CDR3 coding DNA: TGCGCCAGCACCGTGGGGGGTTCCTACAATGAGCAGTTCTTC. J is TRBJ2-1 and V is TRBV5-1, with D possibly matching TRBD2 (6 bases). V was shortened by 6 bases and J by 1 base, with 11 bases between the two germline ends. Germline V gene sequence: CDR1 SGHRS, CDR2 YFSETQ. This CDR3 is 14 amino acids long.

The chain recombines TRBV5-4 with TRBJ2-2, with 8 bases matching TRBD2. The CDR3 runs 18 residues. From germline, CDR1 is SGHNT and CDR2 YYREEE (reference sequence). The junction had 11 bases not matched to a gene; V was cut back by 0 bases and J by 4 bases. Written as DNA, the CDR3 is TGTGCCAGCAGCTTGGGACCTACGCGGGGGGCTCCCACCGGGGAGCTGTTTTTT. It encodes CASSLGPTRGAPTGELFF. The variable domain in full, with the rest retrieved from reference TRBV5-4 and TRBJ2-2, is ETGVTQSPTHLIKTRGQQVTLRCSSQSGHNTVSWYQQALGQGPQFIFQYYREEENGRGNFPPRFSGLQFPNYSSELNVNALELDDSALYLCASSLGPTRGAPTGELFFGEGSRLTVL.

This clonotype was recorded at least ten times. V is TRBV29-1 and J is TRBJ2-1; possible D gene TRBD1, 6 bases. CDR1 is SQVTM, CDR2 ANQGSEA, per germline. This CDR3 spans 14 amino acids. V was cut by 5 bases and J by 6 bases, with 17 bases left in between. The CDR3 loop reads CSVLTGFVGNEQFF. The CDR3 DNA follows: TGCAGCGTTCTTACAGGGTTTGTGGGCAATGAGCAGTTCTTC.

This clonotype has at least ten counts. The chain links TRBV3-1 to TRBJ2-3; 9 nucleotides align to TRBD2. From germline, CDR1 is LGHDT and CDR2 YNNKEL (reference sequence). CDR3 length equals 16 residues. Losses at the gene ends were 3 bases for V and 0 bases for J; bases not matched to a gene: 4. CDR3 nucleotides: TGTGCCAGCAGCCACATCCTAGCGGGGAGCACAGATACGCAGTATTTT. Encoded protein: CASSHILAGSTDTQYF.

There are many counts of this clonotype. The J gene is TRBJ2-3, the V gene TRBV10-2, with 11 bases fitting TRBD2. J was trimmed by 12 bases and V by 4 bases; bases with no gene match: 6. CDR1 and CDR2 from the germline V gene are WSHSY and SAAADI. CDR3 length: 13 residues. The CDR3 loop is CASSGTSGGIQYF. In DNA, the CDR3 is TGCGCCAGCAGTGGTACTAGCGGGGGTATCCAGTATTTT.

The sample holds many counts of this clonotype. V gene TRBV5-1 combines with J gene TRBJ1-2; D is uncertain. The CDR3 length is 14 residues. Germline CDR1 and CDR2: SGHRS and YFSETQ. V lost 0 bases and J 8 bases, leaving 14 bases between the germline ends. The CDR3, as DNA: TGCGCCAGCAGCTTGGAGTGGTCGACGAGGGGCTACACCTTC. It codes for CASSLEWSTRGYTF.

In its sample, this clonotype was seen many times. This chain joins TRBV5-1 and TRBJ2-1; TRBD2 matches 11 bases. Trimming took 4 bases from V and 8 from J; bases not matched to a gene: 11. The CDR3 loop spans 16 amino acids. Germline lookup yields CDR1 SGHRS and CDR2 YFSETQ. Here the CDR3 reads CASSLLTSGAVDEQFF. CDR3 nucleotide sequence: TGCGCCAGCAGCCTCCTGACTAGCGGGGCCGTGGATGAGCAGTTCTTC.

This clonotype was counted at least ten times. The chain joins TRBV5-1 to TRBJ2-5; tentative D call: TRBD2 (7 bases). CDR1 and CDR2 (germline): SGHRS, YFSETQ. CDR3 length: 15 amino acids. Trimming cost V 1 base and J 5 bases, with 15 bases left between them. CDR3 protein: CASSLIGGPGETQYF. The CDR3 bases are TGCGCCAGCAGCTTGATCGGGGGGCCAGGGGAGACCCAGTACTTC.

This clonotype has a count of ten or more. The gene calls are TRBV27 and TRBJ2-7, with D unresolved. The CDR3 runs to 14 residues. Germline V gene data show CDR1 as MNHEY and CDR2 as SMNVEV (reference sequence). Deletions cut 5 bases from V and 1 base from J, with 12 bases between. CDR3 sequence reads: CASSVNSDSYEQYF. The CDR3 DNA sequence: TGTGCCAGCAGTGTAAACAGCGATTCCTACGAGCAGTACTTC.

There are many counts of this clonotype. V gene TRBV6-5 combines with J gene TRBJ2-7; 9 nucleotides line up with TRBD2. CDR3 size: 14 residues. From germline, CDR1 is MNHEY and CDR2 SVGAGI. V lost 6 bases to trimming and J lost 1 base; unmatched junction nucleotides: 4. The CDR3 nucleotides are TGTGCCAGCAGGACTAGCGGAATATCCTACGAGCAGTACTTC. Its protein is CASRTSGISYEQYF.

This clonotype was recorded at least ten times. The gene calls are TRBV5-1 and TRBJ2-7; D may be TRBD1 (5 bases). The CDR3 runs to 14 residues. The germline CDR1 and CDR2 sequences are SGHRS and YFSETQ. Trimming left V 4 bases short and J 0 bases short, with 11 bases between. The CDR3 sequence: CASSVGAPSYEQYF. The CDR3 bases are TGCGCCAGCAGCGTAGGGGCCCCCTCCTACGAGCAGTACTTC.

Ten or more counts support this clonotype. The CDR3 DNA reads as TGTGCCAGCACCGCAGGGGAGGGAAGGAATCAGCCCCAGCATTTT. Protein product: CASTAGEGRNQPQHF. The V call is TRBV12-3 or TRBV12-4, the J call TRBJ1-5; TRBD1 is a possible D gene (6 bases). This CDR3 spans 15 amino acids. Trimming removed 7 bases from V and 4 bases from J, with 17 bases in between.

There are many counts of this clonotype. The chain uses TRBV7-2 and TRBJ2-1; tentatively, D is TRBD1 or TRBD2 (5 bases each). CDR1 and CDR2 (germline): SGHTA, FQGNSA. V gave up 1 base and J gave up 4 bases, with 8 bases separating them. CDR3 length: 14 residues. The CDR3 DNA is TGTGCCAGCAGCTTAGGGGGACCGTACAATGAGCAGTTCTTC. Protein: CASSLGGPYNEQFF.

This clonotype was detected many times. The chain is built from TRBV7-9 and TRBJ2-3; D is perhaps TRBD1 or TRBD2 (5 bases each). Germline CDR1 reads SEHNR; CDR2 reads FQNEAQ (reference sequence). The V gene lost 8 bases and the J gene lost 6 bases, with 12 bases spanning the gap. The length of the CDR3 is 12 residues. The CDR3 DNA follows: TGTGCCAGCGGGACCGGCTCCGATACGCAGTATTTT. This codes for CASGTGSDTQYF. The full variable domain, rest sourced from reference TRBV7-9 and TRBJ2-3, is DTGVSQNPRHKITKRGQNVTFRCDPISEHNRLYWYRQTLGQGPEFLTYFQNEAQLEKSRLLSDRFSAERPKGSFSTLEIQRTEQGDSAMYLCASGTGSDTQYFGPGTRLTVL.

This clonotype has ten or more counts. The chain couples TRBV4-2 to TRBJ1-1; no reliable D call. The CDR3 is made up of 13 amino acids. Germline loops: CDR1 LGHNA, CDR2 YNFKEQ. The V end lost 8 bases, the J end lost 0 bases, and 10 bases lay between the germline ends. The CDR3 sequence: CASLGSMNTEAFF. The CDR3 DNA reads TGTGCCAGCCTAGGATCTATGAACACTGAAGCTTTCTTT.

This clonotype came up many times. The gene calls are TRBV27 and TRBJ2-5; tentatively, D is TRBD1 or TRBD2 (5 bases each). Germline V gene lookup returns CDR1 MNHEY and CDR2 SMNVEV (reference sequence). Trimming pared 4 bases from V and 5 bases from J, leaving 20 bases between. This CDR3 has 16 amino acids. This chain's CDR3 is CASSSVGTLSQETQYF. CDR3 coding DNA: TGTGCCAGCAGTTCCGTAGGGACCTTATCCCAGGAGACCCAGTACTTC.

This clonotype was detected ten times or more. V gene TRBV7-6 combines with J gene TRBJ2-7, with 7 bases fitting TRBD1. The germline V gene has CDR1 SGHVS and CDR2 FNYEAQ. This CDR3 region has 14 residues. Germline trimming cut 2 bases from V and 5 bases from J; bases unmatched to any gene: 6. The CDR3 nucleotides are TGTGCCAGCAGCTTACAAGGGCAGGGGGACGAGCAGTACTTC. Its translation is CASSLQGQGDEQYF.

This clonotype was seen at least ten times. The chain couples TRBV5-1 to TRBJ2-1; 14 bases align to TRBD2. J lost 1 base, V lost 5 bases, and 5 bases had no gene match. The length of the CDR3 is 17 residues. Germline loops: CDR1 SGHRS, CDR2 YFSETQ. The CDR3 DNA reads as TGCGCCAGCAGAGGACTAGCGGGGGGCCGGTCCTACAATGAGCAGTTCTTC. Translation: CASRGLAGGRSYNEQFF.